Each of the 27 T cell receptor beta chains below was sequenced from the same sample in a study of blood T cell repertoires in COVID-19. Only in-frame clones appear in the TCRdb table, and some are missing; sequencing was by immunoSEQ multiplex PCR. The repertoire holds 350,000 to 450,000 clones, with 85% to 90% as singletons. Sequenced sample: PBMCs or T cells enriched from blood (not recorded which). These receptor sequences come from a man younger than 45 who had recovered from COVID-19.

This rearrangement joins TRBV4-1 to TRBJ1-1; perhaps TRBD1 as D (5 bases). V gave up 1 base and J gave up 10 bases, with 13 bases separating them. In germline, CDR1 is MGHRA, CDR2 YSYEKL. This CDR3 has 13 amino acids. The CDR3 region has the DNA TGCGCCAGCAGCCAAGTTGTGGGGCACGTAGCTTTCTTT. Protein: CASSQVVGHVAFF.

V is TRBV27 and J is TRBJ2-2; D might be TRBD2 (7 bases). V was cut by 6 bases and J by 5 bases, with 16 bases left in between. Germline CDR1 is MNHEY and CDR2 is SMNVEV (reference sequence). This CDR3 is 15 amino acids long. Here the CDR3 DNA reads TGTGCCAGCAGGTGGGGAGGGGGTGAGACCGGGGAGCTGTTTTTT. This encodes CASRWGGGETGELFF.

V gene TRBV3-1 (or the pseudogene TRBV3-2) combines with J gene TRBJ2-1; the match to TRBD1 covers 7 bases. The germline gives CDR1 LGHDT, CDR2 YNNKEL (reference sequence). V lost 4 bases to trimming and J lost 1 base; unmatched junction nucleotides: 13. The CDR3 runs to 18 residues. The CDR3 nucleotides read TGTGCCAGCAGCCCGAGTCGACAGGGTTTGGGGTCCTACAATGAGCAGTTCTTC. It specifies CASSPSRQGLGSYNEQFF.

This clone was counted between two and nine times. The gene calls are TRBV5-8 and TRBJ1-5; D might be TRBD1 (6 bases). The CDR3 is 15 residues long. The germline V gene has CDR1 SGHTS and CDR2 YDEGEE. With 3 bases removed from V and 6 bases from J, the gap between germline ends came to 16 bases. The CDR3 loop is CASSWETGAIQPQHF. CDR3 in DNA: TGTGCCAGCAGCTGGGAGACAGGAGCGATTCAGCCCCAGCATTTT.

The chain links TRBV28 to TRBJ2-1; 7 bases fit TRBD2. This CDR3 has 14 residues. Germline loops: CDR1 MDHEN, CDR2 SYDVKM. J was trimmed by 4 bases and V by 10 bases; bases with no gene match: 10. CDR3 coding DNA: TGTGCCACCATCTGGGGGGAGGGTTACAATGAGCAGTTCTTC. It translates to CATIWGEGYNEQFF.

The V call is TRBV2, the J call TRBJ1-1; 10 bases are shared with TRBD1. Unmatched junction bases numbered 9, after V lost 4 bases and J lost 4 bases. Germline CDR1 SNHLY, CDR2 FYNNEI. The CDR3 sequence is 16 residues long. CDR3 bases: TGTGCCAGCAGTGGGGGACAGGGGTCCTTCGGCACTGAAGCTTTCTTT. It encodes CASSGGQGSFGTEAFF.

This clone was detected a few times. The chain employs TRBV18 and TRBJ2-1, with D possibly TRBD2 on 6 matching bases. Per germline, CDR1 KGHSH and CDR2 LQKENI. This CDR3 is built from 15 residues. Trimming shortened V by 5 bases and J by 7 bases, and 18 bases separated the two germline ends. Here the CDR3 DNA reads TGTGCCAGCTCAATTTCGGGAGCCCTCTCAAATGAGCAGTTCTTC. Translation gives CASSISGALSNEQFF. Drawing the rest from reference TRBV18 and TRBJ2-1, the complete variable domain is NAGVMQNPRHLVRRRGQEARLRCSPMKGHSHVYWYRQLPEEGLKFMVYLQKENIIDESGMPKERFSAEFPKEGPSILRIQQVVRGDSAAYFCASSISGALSNEQFFGPGTRLTVL.

The chain has TRBV2 and TRBJ1-5, with D uncertain. The CDR3 consists of 16 residues. Looked up from germline, CDR1 is SNHLY and CDR2 is FYNNEI. The V gene lost 2 bases and the J gene lost 6 bases, with 17 bases spanning the gap. The CDR3 DNA reads as TGTGCCAGCAGTGAATATATACCTAGAGATCGTCAGCCCCAGCATTTT. Its protein product is CASSEYIPRDRQPQHF.

V gene TRBV10-3 combines with J gene TRBJ1-4; a weak D match, TRBD1 (5 bases). The germline V and J ends were trimmed by 8 bases and 15 bases, with 16 bases remaining between them. The CDR3 contains 11 residues. The V gene's germline CDR1 is ENHRY and CDR2 SYGVKD. The CDR3 nucleotides read TGTGCCATCGGGGAGGGGATGGGTTTGTTTTTT. Its translation is CAIGEGMGLFF.

The chain has TRBV12-5 and TRBJ2-2, with a tentative D call TRBD1 (6 bases). The CDR3 runs 16 residues. Trimming removed 3 bases at V and 0 bases at J, with 11 bases between. CDR1 is LGHNT, CDR2 FRNRAP, per germline. This CDR3 reads CASGLMTGANTGELFF. The CDR3 region has the DNA TGTGCTAGTGGTTTAATGACAGGAGCGAACACCGGGGAGCTGTTTTTT.

This clone was seen a handful of times. This chain connects TRBV4-1 to TRBJ2-7; 9 bases match TRBD2. CDR1 and CDR2 from the germline V gene are MGHRA and YSYEKL. The CDR3 loop spans 16 amino acids. Unmatched junction bases numbered 3, after V lost 0 bases and J lost 0 bases. The chain's CDR3 is CASSQESTSGSYEQYF. For the CDR3, the DNA is TGCGCCAGCAGCCAAGAGTCGACTAGCGGCTCCTACGAGCAGTACTTC.

The genes are TRBV28 and TRBJ2-5, with 8 bases matching TRBD2. The CDR3 has 14 amino acids. Germline V CDR1 and CDR2: MDHEN, SYDVKM. J lost 5 bases, V lost 3 bases, and 5 bases had no gene match. The DNA for the CDR3 is TGTGCCAGCAGTTTTGGGACTAGTGGCGAGACCCAGTACTTC. Translating gives CASSFGTSGETQYF.

The rearrangement uses TRBV28 and TRBJ2-7, with 9 bases identical to TRBD2. Germline V gives CDR1 MDHEN, CDR2 SYDVKM. V lost 10 bases and J lost 7; bases outside the gene matches: 17. The CDR3 has 15 amino acids. In DNA form, the CDR3 reads TGTGCCACCATCGGCGGGACTAGCAAGGTTCGGGAGCAGTACTTC. Encoded protein: CATIGGTSKVREQYF.

The chain has TRBV10-1 and TRBJ2-1; 8 bases match TRBD2. This CDR3 comprises 16 residues. Germline CDR1 reads WNHNN; CDR2 reads SYGVQD (reference sequence). V lost 11 bases and J lost 4; bases outside the gene matches: 16. CDR3 residues: CAGRILELADYNEQFF. The CDR3 region has the DNA TGCGCCGGAAGGATATTAGAACTAGCGGATTACAATGAGCAGTTCTTC.

V usage is TRBV21-1 and J usage is TRBJ1-5. TRBV21-1 is deemed a pseudogene. The CDR3 sequence is 11 residues long. CDR3 sequence reads: CATPMVQPQHF. CDR3 nucleotide sequence: TGTGCCACCCCTATGGTTCAGCCCCAGCATTTT.

The chain joins TRBV5-1 to TRBJ2-7; TRBD2 matches 7 bases. Looked up from germline, CDR1 is SGHRS and CDR2 is YFSETQ. The V and J ends lost 2 bases and 3 bases, in that order; junction bases with no gene match: 8. This CDR3 spans 15 amino acids. Written as DNA, the CDR3 is TGCGCCAGCAGCTTATCGGGGGAGGGTATCTACGAGCAGTACTTC. Protein: CASSLSGEGIYEQYF.

The gene calls are TRBV3-1 (or the pseudogene TRBV3-2) and TRBJ2-1; possible D gene TRBD1, 6 bases. CDR1 LGHDT and CDR2 YNNKEL come from the germline V gene (reference sequence). The CDR3 has 14 residues. V lost 1 base to trimming and J lost 8 bases, with 12 bases between them. The CDR3 here is CASSQGRGSDEQFF. Written as DNA, the CDR3 is TGTGCCAGCAGCCAAGGAAGGGGGTCAGATGAGCAGTTCTTC.

This rearrangement joins TRBV9 to TRBJ1-1; 7 nucleotides match TRBD1. The CDR3 has 14 residues. V gave up 0 bases and J gave up 6 bases; unmatched junction bases: 5. CDR1 is SGDLS, CDR2 YYNGEE, per germline. CDR3 DNA: TGTGCCAGCAGCGTAGTTACAGGGGCCGCTGAAGCTTTCTTT. As protein: CASSVVTGAAEAFF.

J is TRBJ2-7 and V is TRBV11-2; 10 bases align to TRBD1. With 5 bases clipped from V and 3 bases from J, the junction kept 13 bases outside the gene matches. CDR1 SGHAT and CDR2 FQNNGV come from the germline V gene. The CDR3 consists of 17 residues. The CDR3 here is CASSHQRGTGVFYEQYF. CDR3 nucleotides: TGTGCCAGCAGCCACCAGCGAGGGACAGGGGTCTTCTACGAGCAGTACTTC. Using reference TRBV11-2 and TRBJ2-7 for the parts outside the CDR3, the full variable domain is EAGVAQSPRYKIIEKRQSVAFWCNPISGHATLYWYQQILGQGPKLLIQFQNNGVVDDSQLPKDRFSAERLKGVDSTLKIQPAKLEDSAVYLCASSHQRGTGVFYEQYFGPGTRLTVT.

V usage is TRBV7-2 and J usage is TRBJ2-5; 13 positions agree with TRBD2. CDR1 and CDR2 (germline): SGHTA, FQGNSA. This CDR3 is 16 amino acids long. Losses at the gene ends were 5 bases for V and 0 bases for J; bases not matched to a gene: 3. The CDR3 DNA reads as TGTGCCAGCAGCCCTGGACTAGCGGGAGACCAAGAGACCCAGTACTTC. It yields the protein CASSPGLAGDQETQYF.

This sequence joins TRBV27 and TRBJ1-1; D uncertain. This CDR3 contains 14 residues. CDR1 is MNHEY, CDR2 SMNVEV, per germline (reference sequence). V lost 8 bases, J lost 3 bases, and 16 bases lay in between. The CDR3 coding sequence is TGTGCCAGCCTTCGAGGAGGATGGGACACTGAAGCTTTCTTT. This encodes CASLRGGWDTEAFF.

The rearrangement links TRBV19 to TRBJ1-6, with 8 nucleotides matching TRBD1. V lost 6 bases to trimming and J lost 7 bases; unmatched junction nucleotides: 11. The CDR3 is 16 amino acids. Germline V lookup: CDR1 LNHDA, CDR2 SQIVND (reference sequence). The CDR3 bases are TGTGCCAGTAGCAACACGGGACAGGATACCAATTCACCCCTCCACTTT. Amino acids: CASSNTGQDTNSPLHF.

The chain is built from TRBV28 and TRBJ2-1, with D tentatively TRBD1 (5 bases). CDR1 is MDHEN, CDR2 SYDVKM, per germline. V shed 3 bases and J shed 2 bases, with 8 bases lying between them. The CDR3 totals 14 residues. This CDR3 reads CASSFLDTYNEQFF. CDR3 DNA: TGTGCCAGCAGTTTCTTGGACACCTACAATGAGCAGTTCTTC. Full variable domain (rest looked up from reference TRBV28 and TRBJ2-1): DVKVTQSSRYLVKRTGEKVFLECVQDMDHENMFWYRQDPGLGLRLIYFSYDVKMKEKGDIPEGYSVSREKKERFSLILESASTNQTSMYLCASSFLDTYNEQFFGPGTRLTVL.

The rearrangement joins TRBV6-5 to TRBJ2-7; 10 bases align to TRBD1. The V gene end was trimmed by 6 bases and the J gene end by 5 bases; junction bases not matched to a gene: 4. This CDR3 is built from 13 residues. CDR1 MNHEY and CDR2 SVGAGI come from the germline V gene. The CDR3 nucleotides read TGTGCCAGCAGGACAGGGGGCTCTAACGAGCAGTACTTC. It is translated as CASRTGGSNEQYF.

The CDR3 DNA is TGTGCCAGCAGCTTACAGGGGCAATATGGCTACACCTTC. It codes for CASSLQGQYGYTF. This chain joins TRBV11-2 and TRBJ1-2; tentative D call: TRBD1 (6 bases). Germline CDR1 is SGHAT and CDR2 is FQNNGV. There are 13 residues in the CDR3. With 2 bases removed from V and 5 bases from J, the gap between germline ends came to 9 bases.

The chain is built from TRBV10-3 and TRBJ1-5; D is unclear. The CDR3 runs 15 residues. Germline CDR1 reads ENHRY; CDR2 reads SYGVKD. V was shortened by 2 bases and J by 0 bases, with 8 bases between the two germline ends. The CDR3 nucleotides are TGTGCCATCAGTGAGAACAGTTATAGCAATCAGCCCCAGCATTTT. Its translation is CAISENSYSNQPQHF.

The chain combines TRBV24-1 with TRBJ1-2; D is uncertain. Deletions cut 4 bases from V and 4 bases from J, with 12 bases between. Germline loops: CDR1 KGHDR, CDR2 SFDVKD. This CDR3 comprises 14 residues. The chain's CDR3 is CATSDTRLGYGYTF. The DNA of the CDR3 is TGTGCCACCAGTGACACTAGATTGGGCTATGGCTACACCTTC.